Listed below are T cell receptor beta chains from one sample, sequenced in a study of T cells expressing NK-cell markers. TCRdb reprocessed the 5' RACE reads, with one entry per CDR3 protein and no DNA. Recorded for this sample: about 160,000 distinct CDR3 sequences. The specimen sequenced was blood T cells: a sorted CD56 or NKG2C T cell subset, CD4+ or CD8+ T cells, or bulk PBMC T cells (not recorded which). These receptors were taken from a woman between 18 and 69 years old in good health. Both conserved end residues are part of each CDR3.

CDR3: CATSRAYPTHRETQYF; V: TRBV15; J: TRBJ2-5
CDR3: CASSSGRGTNYGYTF; V: TRBV7-2; J: TRBJ1-2
CDR3: CASSFHMWTGADEKLFF; V: TRBV11-2; J: TRBJ1-4
CDR3: CASSLSPRLAGGRTGELFF; V: TRBV27; J: TRBJ2-2
CDR3: CASSYSTRTGNTEAFF; V: TRBV6-5; J: TRBJ1-1
CDR3: CSAPTPGTEAFF; V: TRBV20-1; J: TRBJ1-1
CDR3: CAITEQVGGEQFF; V: TRBV10-3; J: TRBJ2-1
CDR3: CASSPRIGIQYF; V: TRBV7-2; J: TRBJ2-4
CDR3: CASSQPRDRGYEQYF; V: TRBV23-1; J: TRBJ2-7
CDR3: CASSLVASGRAQETQYF; V: TRBV7-2; J: TRBJ2-5
CDR3: CASSLAGGDTDTQYF; V: TRBV13; J: TRBJ2-3
CDR3: CASRVGTGNSPLHF; V: TRBV28; J: TRBJ1-6
CDR3: CATSRDYPGLAGSYEQYF; V: TRBV15; J: TRBJ2-7
CDR3: CSAPVLLSSYEQYF; V: TRBV20-1; J: TRBJ2-7
CDR3: CSVVDRLNQPQHF; V: TRBV29-1; J: TRBJ1-5
CDR3: CAISAGTPLSNGYTF; V: TRBV10-3; J: TRBJ1-2
CDR3: CASSGRADPDNTEAFF; V: TRBV2; J: TRBJ1-1
CDR3: CASSLGQNDYLETQYF; V: TRBV7-9; J: TRBJ2-5
CDR3: CASSSRTGGNEQFF; V: TRBV7-2; J: TRBJ2-1
CDR3: CASSVTQSPSYEQYF; V: TRBV7-9; J: TRBJ2-7
CDR3: CASSTRDREFNYGYTF; V: TRBV5-6; J: TRBJ1-2
CDR3: CATSRELGSGGTREQFF; V: TRBV15; J: TRBJ2-1
CDR3: CASWNGGGNTIYF; V: TRBV28; J: TRBJ1-3
CDR3: CSAYRAAEAFF; V: TRBV20-1; J: TRBJ1-1
CDR3: CSVQQRGGSGEQFF; V: TRBV29-1; J: TRBJ2-1
CDR3: CASSYVLVAGELFF; V: TRBV6-2/TRBV6-3; J: TRBJ2-2
CDR3: CASSLARLAGGLGETQYF; V: TRBV7-2; J: TRBJ2-5
CDR3: CAGQGTNTGELFF; V: TRBV12-3/TRBV12-4; J: TRBJ2-2
CDR3: CASRSRDSQNEKLFF; V: TRBV5-6; J: TRBJ1-4
CDR3: CASSNNIYEQYF; V: TRBV7-2; J: TRBJ2-7
CDR3: CASSLAASSGTDTQYF; V: TRBV5-1; J: TRBJ2-3
CDR3: CASSSTTGLNTEAFF; V: TRBV7-2; J: TRBJ1-1
CDR3: CASRSALLGTDTQYF; V: TRBV5-5; J: TRBJ2-3
CDR3: CSALTSGRASDTQYF; V: TRBV29-1; J: TRBJ2-3
CDR3: CASSLGPFIGNTIYF; V: TRBV6-5; J: TRBJ1-3
CDR3: CSARGAGAGEKLFF; V: TRBV20-1; J: TRBJ1-4
CDR3: CASSLGRREQFF; V: TRBV28; J: TRBJ2-1
CDR3: CSARRLGDRGTGNNQPQHF; V: TRBV20-1; J: TRBJ1-5
CDR3: CASSQDVGVDEQYF; V: TRBV14; J: TRBJ2-7
CDR3: CSVGFSSNEQFF; V: TRBV29-1; J: TRBJ2-1
CDR3: CASSLGQFGNTIYF; V: TRBV5-1; J: TRBJ1-3
CDR3: CSVEIGGGYEQYF; V: TRBV29-1; J: TRBJ2-7
CDR3: CASSLGTGASPRGEQFF; V: TRBV5-1; J: TRBJ2-1
CDR3: CASSPRGRAGANVLTF; V: TRBV12-3/TRBV12-4; J: TRBJ2-6
CDR3: CSARRESTDTQYF; V: TRBV20-1; J: TRBJ2-3
CDR3: CASSDGPRNEKLFF; V: TRBV6-1; J: TRBJ1-4
CDR3: CASSSRLNGGSNEQFF; V: TRBV18; J: TRBJ2-1
CDR3: CASSQDPRDPRAMLSTDTQYF; V: TRBV4-1; J: TRBJ2-3
CDR3: CASSLDRGKSGELFF; V: TRBV27; J: TRBJ2-2
CDR3: CAISDGRGSDTQYF; V: TRBV10-3; J: TRBJ2-3
CDR3: CSARDRTAGANVLTF; V: TRBV20-1; J: TRBJ2-6
CDR3: CASSLSGPNEKLFF; V: TRBV5-1; J: TRBJ1-4
CDR3: CASSEPGTGRTQPQHF; V: TRBV4-1; J: TRBJ1-5
CDR3: CASSGGVLYNEQFF; V: TRBV5-1; J: TRBJ2-1
CDR3: CASSTSSTRELFF; V: TRBV27; J: TRBJ2-2
CDR3: CSVQGGVMNTEAFF; V: TRBV20-1; J: TRBJ1-1
CDR3: CSVGAHSYPYEQYF; V: TRBV29-1; J: TRBJ2-7